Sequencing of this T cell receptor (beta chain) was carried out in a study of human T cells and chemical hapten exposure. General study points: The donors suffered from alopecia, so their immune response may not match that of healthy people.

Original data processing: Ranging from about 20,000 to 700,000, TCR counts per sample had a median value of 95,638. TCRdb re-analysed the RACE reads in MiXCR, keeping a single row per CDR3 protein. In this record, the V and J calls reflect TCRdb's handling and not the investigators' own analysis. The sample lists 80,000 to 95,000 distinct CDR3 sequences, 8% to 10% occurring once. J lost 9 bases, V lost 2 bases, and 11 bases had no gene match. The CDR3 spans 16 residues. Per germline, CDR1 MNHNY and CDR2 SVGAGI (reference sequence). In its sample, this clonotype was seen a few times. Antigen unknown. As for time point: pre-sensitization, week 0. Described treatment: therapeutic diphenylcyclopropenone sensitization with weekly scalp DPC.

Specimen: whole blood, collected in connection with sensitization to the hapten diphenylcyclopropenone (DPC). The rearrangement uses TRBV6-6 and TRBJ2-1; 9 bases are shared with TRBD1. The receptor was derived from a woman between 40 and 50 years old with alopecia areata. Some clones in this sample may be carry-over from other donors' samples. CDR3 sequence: CASSYAGTGYRVEQFF. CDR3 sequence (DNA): TGTGCCAGCAGTTACGCTGGGACAGGGTATAGGGTTGAGCAGTTCTTC.